Each of the 27 T cell receptor beta chains below was sequenced from the same sample in a study of T cell responses to AZD1222 COVID-19 vaccine. Clones were sequenced by immunoSEQ multiplex PCR, and TCRdb holds only the in-frame ones, with some missing. The top ten hold around 24% of the sample, which has about 130,000 clones, 86% seen once. Source: peripheral blood, taken on day 0 of AZD1222 vaccination. The receptors here all came from an adult in good health.

The CDR3 is CASSPPSARGETQYF. The CDR3 nucleotides read TGTGCCAGCTCACCACCGTCGGCGAGAGGGGAGACCCAGTACTTC. The J gene is TRBJ2-5, the V gene TRBV18; maybe TRBD2 (5 bases). The CDR3 runs 15 residues. In germline, CDR1 is KGHSH, CDR2 LQKENI. Deletions cut 0 bases from V and 5 bases from J, with 13 bases between.

This clone is classed as large. The V and J genes are TRBV19 and TRBJ1-5, with a tentative D call TRBD1 (6 bases). V shed 1 base and J shed 4 bases, with 8 bases lying between them. CDR1 is LNHDA, CDR2 SQIVND, per germline (reference sequence). CDR3 length equals 14 residues. This CDR3 is CASSIAGENQPQHF. The CDR3 DNA reads as TGTGCCAGTAGTATAGCAGGGGAAAATCAGCCCCAGCATTTT.

Details on this clone: Other DNA sequences of this sample code for an identical CDR3. This rearrangement joins TRBV6-2 or TRBV6-3 to TRBJ1-1; D is uncertain. Trimming left V 2 bases short and J 0 bases short, with 16 bases between. This CDR3 contains 17 residues. Germline CDR1 is MNHEY and CDR2 is SVGEGT. The CDR3 coding sequence is TGTGCCAGCAGTTACGTCATAGGCGGCGCGGTGAACACTGAAGCTTTCTTT. Residues: CASSYVIGGAVNTEAFF.

V is TRBV24-1 and J is TRBJ1-2, with D possibly TRBD1 on 5 matching bases. CDR3 length: 18 residues. The germline gives CDR1 KGHDR, CDR2 SFDVKD. V was pared by 4 bases and J by 3 bases, with 23 bases between. The CDR3 reads CATSDGRHLVGDYYGYTF. The CDR3, as DNA: TGTGCCACCAGTGACGGGAGACACTTGGTCGGGGACTACTATGGCTACACCTTC.

The rearrangement links TRBV11-3 to TRBJ2-1, with unresolved D. V was trimmed by 3 bases and J by 7 bases, leaving 10 bases between them. The CDR3 runs 13 residues. Looked up from germline, CDR1 is SGHNT and CDR2 is YENEEA. CDR3 protein: CASSLDLGNEQFF. DNA for the CDR3: TGTGCCAGCAGCTTGGATCTGGGGAATGAGCAGTTCTTC.

This clone came up once. The chain combines TRBV19 with TRBJ1-2; D remains ambiguous. Trimming shortened V by 1 base and J by 6 bases, and 9 bases separated the two germline ends. This CDR3 is built from 13 residues. Germline V gene data show CDR1 as LNHDA and CDR2 as SQIVND (reference sequence). CDR3 DNA: TGTGCCAGTAGTATAGCATCTGGGAATGGCTACACCTTC. It specifies CASSIASGNGYTF.

This clone came up a few times. The chain couples TRBV6-2 or TRBV6-3 to TRBJ1-6; D might be TRBD1 (6 bases). Germline CDR1 and CDR2: MNHEY and SVGEGT. Trimming shortened V by 4 bases and J by 6 bases, and 16 bases separated the two germline ends. CDR3 size: 16 residues. The CDR3 nucleotides read TGTGCCAGCAGTTGGGACACCTCACGGGTTAATTCACCCCTCCACTTT. Its translation: CASSWDTSRVNSPLHF.

The chain is built from TRBV9 and TRBJ2-5; possible D gene TRBD2, 6 bases. Germline CDR1 is SGDLS and CDR2 is YYNGEE. Deletions cut 0 bases from V and 6 bases from J, with 15 bases between. The CDR3 extends over 15 amino acids. CDR3 protein: CASSVEAGGGKTQYF. The CDR3 coding sequence is TGTGCCAGCAGCGTAGAGGCTGGTGGGGGGAAGACCCAGTACTTC.

The V call is TRBV18, the J call TRBJ2-6; 7 bases line up with TRBD2. With V trimmed by 5 bases and J by 0 bases, 7 bases remained unmatched. The germline V gene encodes CDR1 KGHSH and CDR2 LQKENI. The length of the CDR3 is 17 residues. The CDR3 loop reads CASSDPGGTSGANVLTF. The CDR3 coding sequence is TGTGCCAGCTCAGACCCCGGGGGGACCTCTGGGGCCAACGTCCTGACTTTC.

V is TRBV6-5 and J is TRBJ1-1; D unclear. Germline CDR1 reads MNHEY; CDR2 reads SVGAGI. The V and J ends lost 7 bases and 0 bases respectively, with 9 bases between them. The CDR3 loop spans 13 amino acids. The CDR3 coding sequence is TGTGCCAGCAAAGGGCCTCTGAACACTGAAGCTTTCTTT. Residues: CASKGPLNTEAFF.

The rearrangement links TRBV5-5 to TRBJ2-3; 9 bases match TRBD2. The CDR3 is 17 amino acids. Per germline, CDR1 SGHKS and CDR2 YYEKEE (reference sequence). The V segment lost 4 bases and the J segment 2 bases; nucleotides outside the gene matches: 11. The CDR3 region has the DNA TGTGCCAGCAGCAGGAGCGGGGCTAGCGGGGCCACAGATACGCAGTATTTT. It is translated as CASSRSGASGATDTQYF. Together with reference TRBV5-5 and TRBJ2-3, the CDR3 gives the full variable domain: DAGVTQSPTHLIKTRGQQVTLRCSPISGHKSVSWYQQVLGQGPQFIFQYYEKEERGRGNFPDRFSARQFPNYSSELNVNALLLGDSALYLCASSRSGASGATDTQYFGPGTRLTVL.

V usage is TRBV5-1 and J usage is TRBJ1-1; perhaps TRBD1 as D (6 bases). Germline V gives CDR1 SGHRS, CDR2 YFSETQ. The CDR3 covers 15 residues. V was cut by 3 bases and J by 0 bases, with 12 bases left in between. The CDR3 DNA follows: TGCGCCAGCAGCTCAACCGGACAGATGAACACTGAAGCTTTCTTT. Protein sequence: CASSSTGQMNTEAFF. Full variable domain (outside the CDR3, taken from reference TRBV5-1 and TRBJ1-1): KAGVTQTPRYLIKTRGQQVTLSCSPISGHRSVSWYQQTPGQGLQFLFEYFSETQRNKGNFPGRFSGRQFSNSRSEMNVSTLELGDSALYLCASSSTGQMNTEAFFGQGTRLTVV.

The chain recombines TRBV18 with TRBJ2-4; 7 nucleotides line up with TRBD1. Unmatched junction bases numbered 6, after V lost 6 bases and J lost 7 bases. The CDR3 contains 13 residues. The V gene's germline CDR1 is KGHSH and CDR2 LQKENI. The CDR3 here is CASSPTGDNIQYF. The CDR3 DNA reads TGTGCCAGCTCTCCCACAGGGGACAACATTCAGTACTTC.

The chain employs TRBV7-2 and TRBJ1-2; D is unresolved. CDR1 and CDR2 (germline): SGHTA, FQGNSA. V lost 5 bases to trimming and J lost 4 bases, with 11 bases between them. This CDR3 spans 13 amino acids. This CDR3 reads CASSSRALYGYTF. The CDR3, as DNA: TGTGCCAGCAGCAGCCGGGCCCTCTATGGCTACACCTTC.

The CDR3 region has the DNA TGTGCCAGCTCATATAGCAATCAGCCCCAGCATTTT. It translates to CASSYSNQPQHF. V and J are TRBV18 and TRBJ1-5, with D hard to call. CDR1 is KGHSH, CDR2 LQKENI, per germline. CDR3 size: 12 residues. V lost 5 bases to trimming and J lost 0 bases, with 2 bases between them.

V is TRBV4-2 and J is TRBJ2-4; 7 bases fit TRBD2. CDR1 is LGHNA and CDR2 is YNFKEQ in the germline V gene. Trimming at V came to 4 bases and at J to 3 bases, leaving 9 bases not matched to a gene. The CDR3 contains 16 residues. DNA of the CDR3: TGTGCCAGCAGCCCGACCCCGGGGGGTGGCAAAAACATTCAGTACTTC. The encoded protein is CASSPTPGGGKNIQYF.

This clone was found a few times. The rearrangement links TRBV6-5 to TRBJ1-1, with D unresolved. The CDR3 has 16 residues. V lost 2 bases, J lost 4 bases, and 17 bases lay in between. The germline CDR1 and CDR2 sequences are MNHEY and SVGAGI. The CDR3 reads CASSYGYGVGSTEAFF. The CDR3 DNA is TGTGCCAGCAGTTACGGGTACGGGGTAGGGAGCACTGAAGCTTTCTTT.

The V and J genes are TRBV6-2 or TRBV6-3 and TRBJ1-5, with D tentatively TRBD1 (6 bases). The V end was cut by 0 bases, the J end by 6 bases, with 12 bases between. Germline CDR1 MNHEY, CDR2 SVGEGT. The CDR3 totals 15 residues. Here the CDR3 reads CASSYSARGGQPQHF. The DNA of the CDR3 is TGTGCCAGCAGTTACTCGGCAAGGGGGGGTCAGCCCCAGCATTTT.

The V gene is TRBV27, the J gene TRBJ1-5; D possibly corresponds to TRBD1 (5 bases). The CDR3 contains 15 residues. Germline V gene sequence: CDR1 MNHEY, CDR2 SMNVEV (reference sequence). Trimming removed 5 bases at V and 0 bases at J, with 11 bases between. The CDR3 DNA reads as TGTGCCAGCAGTCTGACAGCTTATAGCAATCAGCCCCAGCATTTT. Amino acids: CASSLTAYSNQPQHF.

V is TRBV10-1 and J is TRBJ2-1, with 7 bases aligning to TRBD2. This CDR3 comprises 15 residues. Germline V gives CDR1 WNHNN, CDR2 SYGVQD (reference sequence). Trimming took 2 bases from V and 2 from J; bases not matched to a gene: 3. In DNA, the CDR3 is TGCGCCAGCAGTGAGACTAGCGAGCCCTACAATGAGCAGTTCTTC. It yields the protein CASSETSEPYNEQFF.

This chain uses TRBV6-1 with TRBJ1-5; 10 bases agree with TRBD1. CDR3 length: 15 amino acids. The J segment lost 9 bases and the V segment lost 0 bases, leaving 5 bases of the junction unmatched. Germline loops: CDR1 MNHNS, CDR2 SASEGT. The CDR3 region has the DNA TGTGCCAGCAGTGAAGCGGGGACAGGGGTTTCGCCCCAGCATTTT. It translates to CASSEAGTGVSPQHF.

CDR3 DNA sequence: TGCGCCAGCAGCACCCCGGGACTCAAGGGGGGCGAGCAGTACTTC. It translates to CASSTPGLKGGEQYF. The chain is built from TRBV10-1 and TRBJ2-7; D may correspond to TRBD1 or TRBD2 (6 bases each). CDR1 and CDR2 (germline): WNHNN, SYGVQD (reference sequence). Trimming left V 6 bases short and J 6 bases short, with 21 bases between. The CDR3 runs to 15 residues.

The CDR3 DNA sequence: TGTGCCAGTAGACCGGATGGGGCCGGGACAAAGGGCGTCCTGACTTTC. Translation: CASRPDGAGTKGVLTF. The chain has TRBV19 and TRBJ2-6; tentatively, D is TRBD1 (6 bases). Germline V lookup: CDR1 LNHDA, CDR2 SQIVND (reference sequence). V was trimmed by 6 bases and J by 12 bases, leaving 24 bases between them. This CDR3 comprises 16 residues.

The chain employs TRBV5-1 and TRBJ2-7, with D possibly matching TRBD1 (6 bases). CDR3 length equals 15 residues. From germline, CDR1 is SGHRS and CDR2 YFSETQ. V lost 4 bases and J 5 bases, leaving 19 bases between the germline ends. CDR3 sequence reads: CASSPISGGQDEQYF. The CDR3 bases are TGCGCCAGCAGCCCGATCAGTGGGGGCCAGGACGAGCAGTACTTC.

The rearrangement links TRBV28 to TRBJ1-5, with D hard to call. CDR1 MDHEN and CDR2 SYDVKM come from the germline V gene. V was trimmed by 2 bases and J by 0 bases, leaving 5 bases between them. This CDR3 is 14 amino acids long. CDR3 amino acids: CASSLVYSNQPQHF. Here the CDR3 DNA reads TGTGCCAGCAGTTTAGTTTATAGCAATCAGCCCCAGCATTTT.

V and J are TRBV6-5 and TRBJ1-1; D is perhaps TRBD1 (5 bases). CDR3 length equals 14 residues. Trimming stripped 6 bases from V and 5 bases from J, with 16 bases between. Per germline, CDR1 MNHEY and CDR2 SVGAGI. CDR3 DNA sequence: TGTGCCAGCAGCCTGACAGTTGAGGGTACTGAAGCTTTCTTT. This gives the protein CASSLTVEGTEAFF.

The rearrangement joins TRBV30 to TRBJ2-1; 7 bases align to TRBD1. Germline V gives CDR1 GTSNPN, CDR2 SVGIG (reference sequence). CDR3 length: 14 amino acids. Here the CDR3 DNA reads TGTGCGTCGGGCACAGGGGCCTCCTACAATGAGCAGTTCTTC. It specifies CASGTGASYNEQFF. The whole variable domain, filled in from reference TRBV30 and TRBJ2-1, reads SQTIHQWPATLVQPVGSPLSLECTVEGTSNPNLYWYRQAAGRGLQLLFYSVGIGQISSEVPQNLSASRPQDRQFILSSKKLLLSDSGFYLCASGTGASYNEQFFGPGTRLTVL.